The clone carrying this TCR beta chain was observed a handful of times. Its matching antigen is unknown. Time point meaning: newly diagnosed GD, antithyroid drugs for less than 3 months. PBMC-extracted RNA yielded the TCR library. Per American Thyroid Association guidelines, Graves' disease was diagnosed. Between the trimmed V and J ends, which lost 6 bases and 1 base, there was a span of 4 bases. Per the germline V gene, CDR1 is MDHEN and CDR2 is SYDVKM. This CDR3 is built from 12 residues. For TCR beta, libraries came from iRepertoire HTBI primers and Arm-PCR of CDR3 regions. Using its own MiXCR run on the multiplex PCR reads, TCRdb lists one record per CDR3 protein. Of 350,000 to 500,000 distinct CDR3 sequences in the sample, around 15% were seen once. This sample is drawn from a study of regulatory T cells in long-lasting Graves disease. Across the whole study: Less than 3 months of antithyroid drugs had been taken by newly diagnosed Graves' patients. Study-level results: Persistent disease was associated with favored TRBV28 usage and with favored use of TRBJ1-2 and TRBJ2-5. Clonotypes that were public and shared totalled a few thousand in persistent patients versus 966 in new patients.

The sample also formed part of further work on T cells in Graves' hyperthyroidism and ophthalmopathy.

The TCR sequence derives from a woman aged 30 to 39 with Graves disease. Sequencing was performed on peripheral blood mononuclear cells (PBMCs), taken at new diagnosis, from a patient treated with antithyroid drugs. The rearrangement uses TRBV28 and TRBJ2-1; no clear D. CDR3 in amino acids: CASSWSYNEQFF. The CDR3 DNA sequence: TGTGCCAGCAGCTGGTCCTACAATGAGCAGTTCTTC.